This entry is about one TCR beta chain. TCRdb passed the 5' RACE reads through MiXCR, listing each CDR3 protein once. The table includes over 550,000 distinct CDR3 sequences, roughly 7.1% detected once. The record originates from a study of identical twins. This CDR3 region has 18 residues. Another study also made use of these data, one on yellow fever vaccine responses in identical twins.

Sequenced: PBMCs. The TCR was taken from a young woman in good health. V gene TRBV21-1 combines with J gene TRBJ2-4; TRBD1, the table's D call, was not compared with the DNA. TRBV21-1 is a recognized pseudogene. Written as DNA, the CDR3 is TGTGCCAGCAGCCCCAGTTATGGACACCCCGTAGCCAAAAACATTCAGTACTTC. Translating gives CASSPSYGHPVAKNIQYF.